These T cell receptor beta chains were read from a single sample in a study of T cell responses to AZD1222 COVID-19 vaccine. The table came from immunoSEQ multiplex PCR; TCRdb's copy has only in-frame clones and leaves some out. The sample records about 120,000 clones, 91% being singletons. This material consisted of peripheral blood, taken on day 0 of AZD1222 vaccination. These receptors were collected from an adult in good health. The CDR3 runs from the conserved cysteine through the conserved F or W. D genes are given only for firm matches. Rows may omit the clone size; those that give it use once, few, many or a size class.

v_gene	j_gene	abundance	d_gene	CDR3aa	CDR3nt
TRBV19	TRBJ1-5	NA	NA	CASSEGRAGGNQPQHF	TGTGCCAGTAGTGAGGGGCGAGCGGGGGGCAATCAGCCCCAGCATTTT
TRBV5-5	TRBJ2-1	once	TRBD2	CASSSLAEISYNEQFF	TGTGCCAGCAGTTCACTAGCGGAGATCTCCTACAATGAGCAGTTCTTC
TRBV19	TRBJ1-2	once	NA	CAITDDGSANYGYTF	TGTGCTATAACCGATGATGGGTCCGCTAACTATGGCTACACCTTC
TRBV5-5	TRBJ1-1	NA	NA	CASSKGWGGAEAFF	TGTGCCAGCAGCAAAGGGTGGGGGGGAGCTGAAGCTTTCTTT
TRBV6-5	TRBJ2-1	once	NA	CASRGRVESYNEQFF	TGTGCCAGCAGAGGCAGGGTTGAGTCCTACAATGAGCAGTTCTTC
TRBV3-1/TRBV3-2	TRBJ2-5	NA	NA	CASSQDDREGREETQYF	TGTGCCAGCAGCCAAGATGATAGAGAGGGCAGGGAGGAGACCCAGTACTTC
TRBV11-2	TRBJ1-1	NA	TRBD1	CASSLGTGFEAFF	TGTGCCAGCAGCTTGGGGACAGGGTTTGAAGCTTTCTTT
TRBV27	TRBJ1-2	NA	NA	CASSYAPTGYGYTF	TGTGCCAGCAGCTACGCGCCGACTGGGTATGGCTACACCTTC
TRBV5-6	TRBJ2-7	NA	NA	CASSRGTIYEQYF	TGTGCCAGCAGCCGGGGGACCATCTACGAGCAGTACTTC
TRBV19	TRBJ1-2	once	NA	CASSPTWDESHHHGYTF	TGTGCCAGTAGTCCAACCTGGGACGAATCCCACCACCATGGCTACACCTTC
TRBV6-2/TRBV6-3	TRBJ2-2	NA	NA	CASSYTRTTGELFF	TGTGCCAGCAGTTATACCAGAACCACCGGGGAGCTGTTTTTT
TRBV30	TRBJ1-1	NA	NA	CAWRASGGNTEAFF	TGTGCCTGGAGAGCTAGTGGGGGGAACACTGAAGCTTTCTTT
TRBV19	TRBJ1-6	NA	TRBD1	CASSAPGQGGSPLHF	TGTGCCAGTAGTGCACCGGGACAGGGAGGGTCACCCCTCCACTTT
TRBV28	TRBJ1-1	NA	TRBD1	CASHPQALRQGASGEAFF	TGTGCCAGCCATCCACAGGCCTTGAGACAGGGGGCTAGTGGTGAAGCTTTCTTT
TRBV2	TRBJ1-4	NA	TRBD1	CASRDRGPDLGEKLFF	TGTGCCAGCAGAGACAGGGGGCCCGACCTGGGGGAAAAACTGTTTTTT
TRBV7-2	TRBJ2-5	NA	TRBD1	CASSLATGEETQYF	TGTGCCAGCAGCTTAGCGACAGGGGAAGAGACCCAGTACTTC
TRBV6-1	TRBJ1-1	few	TRBD1	CASREEQGALNTEAFF	TGTGCCAGCAGGGAAGAACAGGGGGCTTTGAACACTGAAGCTTTCTTT
TRBV30	TRBJ1-2	NA	NA	CAWSAETPLGGYTF	TGTGCCTGGAGTGCAGAGACCCCTTTGGGTGGCTACACCTTC
TRBV7-3	TRBJ1-2	NA	NA	CASSERLSGGYTF	TGTGCCAGCAGCGAAAGACTTTCCGGTGGCTACACCTTC
TRBV29-1	TRBJ1-2	NA	NA	CSVDEAGEGGYGYTF	TGCAGCGTCGATGAGGCCGGGGAAGGGGGGTATGGCTACACCTTC
TRBV24-1	TRBJ1-6	NA	NA	CATSDSRRGHNSPLHF	TGTGCCACCAGTGATTCGCGACGGGGCCATAATTCACCCCTCCACTTT
TRBV7-3	TRBJ2-1	NA	TRBD1	CASSLWTDRGHNEQFF	TGTGCCAGCAGCTTATGGACCGACAGGGGCCACAATGAGCAGTTCTTC
TRBV4-1	TRBJ2-3	once	TRBD1	CASSQEDWDRSTDTQYF	TGCGCCAGCAGCCAAGAAGATTGGGACAGGAGCACAGATACGCAGTATTTT
TRBV6-5	TRBJ1-3	NA	TRBD1	CASLPLTGEGNTIYF	TGTGCCAGTTTACCTCTAACAGGGGAAGGAAACACCATATATTTT
TRBV7-8	TRBJ1-1	medium-sized	NA	CASSRGTLPTEAFF	TGTGCCAGCAGCCGCGGGACATTACCCACTGAAGCTTTCTTT
TRBV30	TRBJ1-5	NA	TRBD1	CAWTRTGGSNQPQHF	TGTGCCTGGACCCGGACAGGTGGGAGCAATCAGCCCCAGCATTTT
TRBV5-4	TRBJ1-2	many	TRBD1	CASSLEGTEGVSFYGYTF	TGTGCCAGCAGCTTGGAGGGGACAGAGGGCGTATCCTTCTATGGCTACACCTTC
TRBV2	TRBJ2-7	NA	NA	CASKDTSEQYF	TGTGCCAGCAAGGACACCTCCGAGCAGTACTTC
TRBV11-3	TRBJ2-3	NA	TRBD1	CASSLQGQGATDTQYF	TGTGCCAGCAGCTTACAGGGACAGGGGGCCACAGATACGCAGTATTTT
TRBV5-1	TRBJ1-2	NA	NA	CASSDRPGQLVGYTF	TGCGCCAGCAGCGACCGTCCTGGACAGCTCGTTGGGTACACCTTC
TRBV4-2	TRBJ1-6	NA	NA	CASSQAQGSSPLHF	TGTGCCAGCAGCCAAGCCCAGGGGAGTTCACCCCTCCACTTT
TRBV28	TRBJ1-4	NA	NA	CASSFFNEKLFF	TGTGCCAGCAGTTTTTTTAATGAAAAACTGTTTTTT
TRBV4-1	TRBJ1-6	NA	NA	CASSFTGTLPGGSPLHF	TGCGCCAGCAGCTTTACCGGGACTTTACCGGGGGGTTCACCCCTCCACTTT
TRBV3-1/TRBV3-2	TRBJ1-2	NA	NA	CASSQGGVVYGYTF	TGTGCCAGCAGCCAGGGGGGGGTGGTCTATGGCTACACCTTC
TRBV7-3	TRBJ2-2	NA	TRBD2	CASSKTSGGLVGELFF	TGTGCCAGCAGCAAGACTAGCGGGGGCTTGGTCGGGGAGCTGTTTTTT
TRBV10-3	TRBJ2-7	NA	TRBD2	CAISESSRRGRAYEQYF	TGTGCCATCAGTGAGTCGAGTCGGCGGGGGAGAGCCTACGAGCAGTACTTC
TRBV6-2/TRBV6-3	TRBJ1-1	once	NA	CASSSGGRLMNTEAFF	TGTGCCAGCAGTTCTGGAGGCAGACTCATGAACACTGAAGCTTTCTTT
TRBV5-8	TRBJ1-4	NA	NA	CASSFAGDANEKLFF	TGTGCCAGCAGCTTCGCCGGGGACGCTAATGAAAAACTGTTTTTT
TRBV30	TRBJ1-1	few	NA	CAWSQVDTEAFF	TGTGCCTGGAGCCAGGTAGACACTGAAGCTTTCTTT
TRBV30	TRBJ1-2	NA	NA	CAWSPPWPVYGYTF	TGTGCCTGGAGTCCCCCGTGGCCAGTCTATGGCTACACCTTC
TRBV19	TRBJ2-3	NA	TRBD2	CASSTSSGGPDTQYF	TGTGCCAGTAGTACCTCTAGCGGGGGGCCGGATACGCAGTATTTT
TRBV27	TRBJ2-2	NA	NA	CASGRGPQTGELFF	TGTGCCAGCGGACGGGGGCCCCAGACCGGGGAGCTGTTTTTT
TRBV28	TRBJ1-2	NA	NA	CASLQRGKIPRGYGYTF	TGTGCCAGTTTACAGAGGGGTAAAATACCCAGGGGCTATGGCTACACCTTC
TRBV4-2	TRBJ1-4	NA	TRBD1	CASSQRGRGATNEKLFF	TGTGCCAGCAGCCAAAGGGGGCGAGGCGCGACTAATGAAAAACTGTTTTTT
TRBV6-5	TRBJ1-1	once	NA	CASSLAGQWNTEAFF	TGTGCCAGCAGCCTTGCTGGACAGTGGAACACTGAAGCTTTCTTT
TRBV7-9	TRBJ1-6	once	NA	CASSPYLTSYNSPLHF	TGTGCCAGCAGCCCCTATCTAACGTCTTATAATTCACCCCTCCACTTT
TRBV6-4	TRBJ2-1	NA	NA	CASSASGGRGYNEQFF	TGTGCCAGCAGTGCCTCCGGGGGCAGGGGCTACAATGAGCAGTTCTTC
TRBV11-2	TRBJ2-5	NA	TRBD2	CASSRSGGQETQYF	TGTGCCAGCAGCCGGAGCGGGGGTCAAGAGACCCAGTACTTC
TRBV19	TRBJ1-1	NA	NA	CASSISVNTEAFF	TGTGCCAGTAGTATATCGGTGAACACTGAAGCTTTCTTT
TRBV19	TRBJ1-1	NA	NA	CASSVRGGLNTEAFF	TGTGCCAGTAGTGTCAGAGGGGGGTTGAACACTGAAGCTTTCTTT